These 22 T cell receptor beta chains were all obtained from the same sample, sequenced in a study of PD-1 blockade in classical Hodgkin lymphoma. Time point noted: newly diagnosed, previously untreated cHL patient sample. The table came from immunoSEQ multiplex PCR; TCRdb's copy has only in-frame clones and leaves some out. Of tens of thousands of clones listed, roughly 93% are singletons. Material: peripheral blood mononuclear cells (PBMCs). Receptors were obtained from a human donor with classical Hodgkin lymphoma.

V usage is TRBV7-6 and J usage is TRBJ2-5, with D uncertain. Germline V gene lookup returns CDR1 SGHVS and CDR2 FNYEAQ. V was pared by 1 base and J by 2 bases, with 11 bases between. This CDR3 is built from 15 residues. Written as DNA, the CDR3 is TGTGCCAGCAGCTTAGGGACGGCCGGGCAAGAGACCCAGTACTTC. It encodes CASSLGTAGQETQYF.

The V and J genes are TRBV5-1 and TRBJ1-3; no clear D. The germline gives CDR1 SGHRS, CDR2 YFSETQ. The CDR3 is made up of 15 amino acids. V lost 3 bases and J lost 0, with 10 bases in between. The CDR3 sequence: CASSSRAGSGNTIYF. The CDR3 region has the DNA TGCGCCAGCAGCTCCAGAGCCGGCTCTGGAAACACCATATATTTT.

V gene TRBV2 combines with J gene TRBJ2-1; TRBD2 matches at 11 bases. V was clipped by 7 bases and J by 7 bases; unmatched bases: 9. The CDR3 has 15 amino acids. Germline-derived CDR1 and CDR2 are SNHLY and FYNNEI. The CDR3 reads CASMGMASGRNEQFF. The CDR3 DNA follows: TGTGCCAGCATGGGTATGGCTAGCGGGAGGAATGAGCAGTTCTTC.

The chain links TRBV28 to TRBJ2-5; 13 bases agree with TRBD2. The junction had 12 bases not matched to a gene; V was cut back by 6 bases and J by 5 bases. The CDR3 length is 17 residues. CDR1 and CDR2 from the germline V gene are MDHEN and SYDVKM. CDR3 coding DNA: TGTGCCAGCAGCCGCGGGACTAGCGGGAAGAATTTGGAGACCCAGTACTTC. Protein: CASSRGTSGKNLETQYF.

The chain employs TRBV28 and TRBJ2-7; 9 nucleotides line up with TRBD2. The CDR3 length is 16 residues. Trimming at V came to 3 bases and at J to 3 bases, leaving 9 bases not matched to a gene. Germline V lookup: CDR1 MDHEN, CDR2 SYDVKM. Here the CDR3 reads CASSLPRLADRYEQYF. The DNA for the CDR3 is TGTGCCAGCAGTTTGCCCCGACTAGCGGATCGCTACGAGCAGTACTTC. Full variable domain (outside the CDR3, taken from reference TRBV28 and TRBJ2-7): DVKVTQSSRYLVKRTGEKVFLECVQDMDHENMFWYRQDPGLGLRLIYFSYDVKMKEKGDIPEGYSVSREKKERFSLILESASTNQTSMYLCASSLPRLADRYEQYFGPGTRLTVT.

The V gene is TRBV7-9, the J gene TRBJ1-1; D might be TRBD1 (5 bases). Trimming left V 3 bases short and J 3 bases short, with 11 bases between. The germline V gene encodes CDR1 SEHNR and CDR2 FQNEAQ (reference sequence). This CDR3 is built from 14 residues. Written as DNA, the CDR3 is TGTGCCAGCAGCTTCGCCGGGGCGCACACTGAAGCTTTCTTT. Translated: CASSFAGAHTEAFF.

The chain is built from TRBV5-1 and TRBJ1-4; D might be TRBD1 (6 bases). Germline V gives CDR1 SGHRS, CDR2 YFSETQ. The CDR3 runs 17 residues. Trimming took off 2 bases at V and 5 bases at J, with 19 bases between the two ends. The CDR3 DNA follows: TGCGCCAGCAGCTTCCGGCAGGGGCAGGCCCTCAATGAAAAACTGTTTTTT. It is translated as CASSFRQGQALNEKLFF.

The gene calls are TRBV7-8 and TRBJ2-1; D is tentatively TRBD1 or TRBD2 (6 bases each). Germline values: CDR1 SGHVS, CDR2 FQNEAQ. Trimming stripped 5 bases from V and 7 bases from J, with 18 bases between. There are 15 residues in the CDR3. This chain's CDR3 is CASSKRRGRENEQFF. The CDR3 DNA reads as TGTGCCAGCAGCAAACGTCGGGGGCGCGAGAATGAGCAGTTCTTC.

The V and J genes are TRBV28 and TRBJ2-1; 14 nucleotides match TRBD2. CDR1 is MDHEN and CDR2 is SYDVKM in the germline V gene. After removal of 5 bases from V and 7 bases from J, the junction contained 7 bases not matched to a gene. The CDR3 runs to 16 residues. The CDR3 sequence: CASSPGGTSGSNEQFF. CDR3 sequence (DNA): TGTGCCAGCAGTCCCGGAGGGACTAGCGGGAGTAATGAGCAGTTCTTC.

CDR3 amino acids: CASSLRPRGTEAFF. The CDR3 DNA is TGCGCCAGCAGCTTGCGGCCGAGGGGGACTGAAGCTTTCTTT. This chain links TRBV5-1 with TRBJ1-1; maybe TRBD1 (6 bases). Per the germline V gene, CDR1 is SGHRS and CDR2 is YFSETQ. Trimming shortened V by 1 base and J by 5 bases, and 12 bases separated the two germline ends. CDR3 size: 14 residues.

This clone was observed once. The V call is TRBV6-1, the J call TRBJ1-6, with D perhaps matching TRBD1 (6 bases). Germline V lookup: CDR1 MNHNS, CDR2 SASEGT. The V and J ends lost 5 bases and 10 bases respectively, with 15 bases between them. This CDR3 comprises 14 residues. This CDR3 reads CASSSDSIPSPLHF. DNA of the CDR3: TGTGCCAGCAGTTCGGACAGCATCCCATCACCCCTCCACTTT.

The chain joins TRBV29-1 to TRBJ1-2; D is ambiguous. Germline lookup yields CDR1 SQVTM and CDR2 ANQGSEA. Trimming left V 4 bases short and J 3 bases short, with 15 bases between. The CDR3 spans 14 residues. CDR3 in amino acids: CSVAGGEADYGYTF. CDR3 bases: TGCAGCGTTGCTGGTGGTGAGGCGGACTATGGCTACACCTTC.

This chain joins TRBV5-1 and TRBJ2-1; D uncertain. Germline V gene sequence: CDR1 SGHRS, CDR2 YFSETQ. V lost 0 bases and J lost 3, with 10 bases in between. This CDR3 region has 15 residues. CDR3 sequence reads: CASSLDLGDYNEQFF. The CDR3 nucleotides are TGCGCCAGCAGCTTGGATTTAGGCGACTACAATGAGCAGTTCTTC.

The chain couples TRBV5-4 to TRBJ2-7, with TRBD2 as a possible D gene (5 bases). Germline V CDR1 and CDR2: SGHNT, YYREEE (reference sequence). CDR3 length: 14 amino acids. V dropped 1 base and J dropped 2 bases, with 10 bases sitting between them. The chain's CDR3 is CASSLPGMTYEQYV. In DNA, the CDR3 is TGTGCCAGCAGCTTGCCCGGGATGACCTACGAGCAGTACGTC.

This chain joins TRBV5-1 and TRBJ2-1; 11 positions agree with TRBD2. This CDR3 spans 15 amino acids. CDR1 SGHRS and CDR2 YFSETQ come from the germline V gene. J gave up 7 bases and V 4 bases, and 7 bases lay outside the gene matches. CDR3 protein: CASSILAGVVNEQFF. The CDR3 DNA reads TGCGCCAGCAGCATACTAGCGGGAGTGGTAAATGAGCAGTTCTTC.

The chain joins TRBV6-1 to TRBJ1-5; D uncertain. The CDR3 has 10 residues. Trimming cost V 7 bases and J 6 bases, with 4 bases left between them. Germline V gene data show CDR1 as MNHNS and CDR2 as SASEGT. CDR3 bases: TGTGCCAGCAACGGTCAGCCCCAGCATTTT. This encodes CASNGQPQHF.

The chain carries TRBV30 and TRBJ2-2; maybe TRBD1 (5 bases). Between the trimmed V and J ends, which lost 6 bases and 2 bases, there was a span of 10 bases. Germline CDR1 reads GTSNPN; CDR2 reads SVGIG (reference sequence). This CDR3 is built from 13 residues. The CDR3 coding sequence is TGTGCCTGTCCGACAGTAAACACCGGGGAGCTGTTTTTT. It specifies CACPTVNTGELFF. Variable domain in full (rest from reference TRBV30 and TRBJ2-2): SQTIHQWPATLVQPVGSPLSLECTVEGTSNPNLYWYRQAAGRGLQLLFYSVGIGQISSEVPQNLSASRPQDRQFILSSKKLLLSDSGFYLCACPTVNTGELFFGEGSRLTVL.

The chain combines TRBV7-9 with TRBJ1-1; TRBD1 is a possible D gene (6 bases). CDR3 length: 13 residues. Trimming pared 1 base from V and 5 bases from J, leaving 8 bases between. Germline V gene sequence: CDR1 SEHNR, CDR2 FQNEAQ (reference sequence). CDR3 sequence (DNA): TGTGCCAGCAGCTTAGAGGGGGGTACTGAAGCTTTCTTT. Its protein product is CASSLEGGTEAFF.

The chain employs TRBV18 and TRBJ2-7; 8 positions agree with TRBD1. The CDR3 is 14 amino acids. The J segment lost 3 bases and the V segment lost 6 bases, leaving 7 bases of the junction unmatched. In germline, CDR1 is KGHSH, CDR2 LQKENI. CDR3 loop: CASSPGTGNYEQYV. CDR3 coding DNA: TGTGCCAGCTCTCCCGGGACAGGAAACTACGAGCAGTACGTC.

This chain uses TRBV9 with TRBJ1-3; a weak D match, TRBD1 (5 bases). The CDR3 contains 15 residues. The germline V gene has CDR1 SGDLS and CDR2 YYNGEE. V shed 0 bases and J shed 3 bases, with 10 bases lying between them. CDR3 DNA: TGTGCCAGCAGCGTAGGGGGGGTTGGTGGAAACACCATATATTTT. Translation: CASSVGGVGGNTIYF.

This sequence joins TRBV5-4 and TRBJ1-2; D is uncertain. Deletions cut 7 bases from V and 1 base from J, with 14 bases between. The CDR3 consists of 14 residues. Germline values: CDR1 SGHNT, CDR2 YYREEE (reference sequence). The CDR3 coding sequence is TGTGCCAGCCGGATGGAGTTATATAACTATGGCTACACCTTC. It encodes CASRMELYNYGYTF. Variable domain in full (rest from reference TRBV5-4 and TRBJ1-2): ETGVTQSPTHLIKTRGQQVTLRCSSQSGHNTVSWYQQALGQGPQFIFQYYREEENGRGNFPPRFSGLQFPNYSSELNVNALELDDSALYLCASRMELYNYGYTFGSGTRLTVV.

V is TRBV7-9 and J is TRBJ2-1; TRBD1 or TRBD2 may be the D gene (6 bases each). The CDR3 covers 15 residues. Trimming took off 4 bases at V and 7 bases at J, with 17 bases between the two ends. Germline V gene data show CDR1 as SEHNR and CDR2 as FQNEAQ (reference sequence). CDR3 nucleotide sequence: TGTGCCAGCAGCTCCCAGCCGGGGGCAGGGAATGAGCAGTTCTTC. Its protein is CASSSQPGAGNEQFF.